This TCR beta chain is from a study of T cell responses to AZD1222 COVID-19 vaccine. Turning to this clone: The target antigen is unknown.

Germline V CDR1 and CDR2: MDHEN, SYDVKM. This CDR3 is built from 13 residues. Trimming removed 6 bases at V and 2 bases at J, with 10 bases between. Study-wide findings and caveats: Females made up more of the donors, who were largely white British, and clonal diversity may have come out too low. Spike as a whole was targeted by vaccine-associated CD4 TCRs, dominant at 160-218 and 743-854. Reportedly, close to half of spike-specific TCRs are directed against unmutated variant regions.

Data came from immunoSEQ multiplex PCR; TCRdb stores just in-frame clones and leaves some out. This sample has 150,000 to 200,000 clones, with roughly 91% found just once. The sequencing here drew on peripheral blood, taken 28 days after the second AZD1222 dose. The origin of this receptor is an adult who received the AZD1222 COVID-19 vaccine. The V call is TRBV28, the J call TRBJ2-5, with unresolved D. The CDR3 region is CASSPAVQETQYF. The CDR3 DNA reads TGTGCCAGCAGCCCCGCGGTACAAGAGACCCAGTACTTC. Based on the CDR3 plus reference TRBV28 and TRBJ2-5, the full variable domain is DVKVTQSSRYLVKRTGEKVFLECVQDMDHENMFWYRQDPGLGLRLIYFSYDVKMKEKGDIPEGYSVSREKKERFSLILESASTNQTSMYLCASSPAVQETQYFGPGTRLLVL.